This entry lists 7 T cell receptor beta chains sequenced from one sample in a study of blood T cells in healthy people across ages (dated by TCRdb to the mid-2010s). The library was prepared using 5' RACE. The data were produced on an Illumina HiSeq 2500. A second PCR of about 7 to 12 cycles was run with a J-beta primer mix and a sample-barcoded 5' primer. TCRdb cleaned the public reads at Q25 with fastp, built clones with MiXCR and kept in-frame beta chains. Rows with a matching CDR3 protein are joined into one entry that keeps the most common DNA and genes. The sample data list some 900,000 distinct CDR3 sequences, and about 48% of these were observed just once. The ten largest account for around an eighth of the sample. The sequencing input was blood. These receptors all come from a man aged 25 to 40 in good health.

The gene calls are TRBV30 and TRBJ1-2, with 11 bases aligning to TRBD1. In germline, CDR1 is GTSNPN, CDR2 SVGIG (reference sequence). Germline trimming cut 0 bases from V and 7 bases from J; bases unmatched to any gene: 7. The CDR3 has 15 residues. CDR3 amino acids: CAWSVSPGQGGGYTF. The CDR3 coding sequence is TGTGCCTGGAGTGTAAGCCCGGGACAGGGGGGTGGCTACACCTTC.

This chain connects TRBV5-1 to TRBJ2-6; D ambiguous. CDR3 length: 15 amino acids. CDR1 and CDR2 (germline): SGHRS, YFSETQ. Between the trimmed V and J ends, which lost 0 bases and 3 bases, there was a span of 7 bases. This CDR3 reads CASSLVVFGANVLTF. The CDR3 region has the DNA TGCGCCAGCAGCTTGGTTGTCTTTGGGGCCAACGTCCTGACTTTC.

CDR3 loop: CASTRTSGGNGRYEQYF. CDR3 nucleotides: TGTGCCAGCACCCGGACTAGCGGGGGGAATGGCAGGTACGAGCAGTACTTC. The chain combines TRBV13 with TRBJ2-7, with 14 bases aligning to TRBD2. The germline V gene encodes CDR1 PRHDT and CDR2 FYEKMQ (reference sequence). This CDR3 region has 17 residues. V shed 7 bases, J shed 4 bases, and the junction held 12 bases outside the gene matches.

As DNA, the CDR3 is TGCGCCAGCAGCCAAGACGGCCTTCCGGCCTACAATGAGCAGTTCTTC. The encoded protein is CASSQDGLPAYNEQFF. This chain links TRBV4-1 with TRBJ2-1, with unresolved D. V was shortened by 0 bases and J by 2 bases, with 11 bases between the two germline ends. The CDR3 covers 16 residues. Germline V lookup: CDR1 MGHRA, CDR2 YSYEKL.

The CDR3, as DNA: TGTGCCAGCAGCTTCTTTTTAGGGGCTTCCGGGGAGCTGTTTTTT. Amino acid sequence: CASSFFLGASGELFF. The V call is TRBV7-9, the J call TRBJ2-2, with D maybe TRBD1 (5 bases). The germline V gene encodes CDR1 SEHNR and CDR2 FQNEAQ (reference sequence). This CDR3 is built from 15 residues. Deletions cut 3 bases from V and 6 bases from J, with 14 bases between.

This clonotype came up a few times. This chain's CDR3 is CASSEEHSFYGYTF. The DNA of the CDR3 is TGTGCCAGCAGTGAAGAGCACAGCTTTTATGGCTACACCTTC. The chain carries TRBV6-1 and TRBJ1-2; D gene unclear. Trimming stripped 1 base from V and 5 bases from J, with 11 bases between. Germline assignment: CDR1 MNHNS and CDR2 SASEGT. The CDR3 is 14 amino acids.

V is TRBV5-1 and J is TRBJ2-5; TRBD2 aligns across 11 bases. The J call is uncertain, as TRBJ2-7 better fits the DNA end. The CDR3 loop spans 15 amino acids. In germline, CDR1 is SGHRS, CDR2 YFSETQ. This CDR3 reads CASSRASGGPYEQYF. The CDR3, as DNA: TGCGCCAGCAGCAGAGCTAGCGGGGGGCCATACGAGCAGTACTTC.